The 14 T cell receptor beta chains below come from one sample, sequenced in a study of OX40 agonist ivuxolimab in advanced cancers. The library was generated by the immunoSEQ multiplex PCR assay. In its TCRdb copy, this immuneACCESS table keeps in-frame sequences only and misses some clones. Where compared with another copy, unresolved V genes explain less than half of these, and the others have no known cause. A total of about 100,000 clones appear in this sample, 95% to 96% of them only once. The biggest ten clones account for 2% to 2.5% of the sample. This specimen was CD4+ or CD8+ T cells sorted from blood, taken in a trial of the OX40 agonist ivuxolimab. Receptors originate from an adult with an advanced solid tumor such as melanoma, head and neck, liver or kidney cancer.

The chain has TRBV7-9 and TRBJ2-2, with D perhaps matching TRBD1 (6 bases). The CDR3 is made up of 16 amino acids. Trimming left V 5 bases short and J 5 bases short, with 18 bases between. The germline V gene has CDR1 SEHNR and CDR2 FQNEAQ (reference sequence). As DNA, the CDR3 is TGTGCCAGCAGCCTCCCTACAGGGTTGGGGACCGGGGAGCTGTTTTTT. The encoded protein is CASSLPTGLGTGELFF. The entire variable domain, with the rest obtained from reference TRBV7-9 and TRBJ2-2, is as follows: DTGVSQNPRHKITKRGQNVTFRCDPISEHNRLYWYRQTLGQGPEFLTYFQNEAQLEKSRLLSDRFSAERPKGSFSTLEIQRTEQGDSAMYLCASSLPTGLGTGELFFGEGSRLTVL.

CDR3 DNA: TGTGCCAGCAGAACCGGGGCCAAAGGAAAGCCCCAGCATTTT. Translating gives CASRTGAKGKPQHF. The rearrangement links TRBV6-6 to TRBJ1-5; TRBD1 is a possible D gene (5 bases). Trimming took 6 bases from V and 8 from J, leaving 17 bases between them. Germline values: CDR1 MNHNY, CDR2 SVGAGI (reference sequence). This CDR3 has 14 amino acids.

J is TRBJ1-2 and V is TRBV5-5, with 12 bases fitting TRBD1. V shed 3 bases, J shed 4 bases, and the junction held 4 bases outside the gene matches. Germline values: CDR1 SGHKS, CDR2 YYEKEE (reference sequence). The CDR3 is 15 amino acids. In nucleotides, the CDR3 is TGTGCCAGCAGCTCGGGACAGGGGGCGAGCTATGGCTACACCTTC. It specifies CASSSGQGASYGYTF. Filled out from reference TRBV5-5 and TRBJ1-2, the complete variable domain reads DAGVTQSPTHLIKTRGQQVTLRCSPISGHKSVSWYQQVLGQGPQFIFQYYEKEERGRGNFPDRFSARQFPNYSSELNVNALLLGDSALYLCASSSGQGASYGYTFGSGTRLTVV.

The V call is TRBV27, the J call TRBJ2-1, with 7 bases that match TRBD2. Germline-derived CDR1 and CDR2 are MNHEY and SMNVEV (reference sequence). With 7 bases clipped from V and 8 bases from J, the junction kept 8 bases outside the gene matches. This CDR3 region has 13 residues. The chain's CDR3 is CASKLGGRHEQFF. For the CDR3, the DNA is TGTGCCAGCAAATTGGGGGGGAGGCATGAGCAGTTCTTC.

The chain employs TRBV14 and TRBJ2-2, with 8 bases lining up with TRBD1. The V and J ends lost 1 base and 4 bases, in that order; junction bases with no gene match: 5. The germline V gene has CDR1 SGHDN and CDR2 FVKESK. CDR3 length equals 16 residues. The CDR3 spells CASSQGQGLSTGELFF. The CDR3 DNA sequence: TGTGCCAGCAGCCAAGGACAGGGGTTATCCACCGGGGAGCTGTTTTTT.

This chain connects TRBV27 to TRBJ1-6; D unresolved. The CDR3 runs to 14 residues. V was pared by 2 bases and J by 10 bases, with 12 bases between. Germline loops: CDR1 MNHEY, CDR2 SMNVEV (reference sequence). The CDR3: CASSLGGRGSPLHF. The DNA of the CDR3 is TGTGCCAGCAGTTTAGGAGGAAGAGGATCACCCCTCCACTTT.

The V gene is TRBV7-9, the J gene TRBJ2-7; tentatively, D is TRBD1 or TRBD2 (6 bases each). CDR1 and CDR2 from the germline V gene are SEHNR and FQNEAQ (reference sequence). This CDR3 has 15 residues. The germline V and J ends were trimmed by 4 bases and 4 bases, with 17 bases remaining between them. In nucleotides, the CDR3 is TGTGCCAGCAGCTCCCCGGGGGCCTTGGGGTACGAGCAGTACTTC. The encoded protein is CASSSPGALGYEQYF.

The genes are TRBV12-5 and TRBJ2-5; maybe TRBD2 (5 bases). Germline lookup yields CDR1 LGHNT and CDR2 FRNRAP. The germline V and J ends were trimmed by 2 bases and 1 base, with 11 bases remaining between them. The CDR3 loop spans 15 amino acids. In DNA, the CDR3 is TGTGCTAGTGGTTTGCCCCCGGGATCCCAAGAGACCCAGTACTTC. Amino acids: CASGLPPGSQETQYF.

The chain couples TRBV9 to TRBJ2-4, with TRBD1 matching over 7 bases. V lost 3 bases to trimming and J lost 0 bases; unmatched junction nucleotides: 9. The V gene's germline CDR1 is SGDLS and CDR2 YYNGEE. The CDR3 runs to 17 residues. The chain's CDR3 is CASSAPGGQLAKNIQYF. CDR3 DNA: TGTGCCAGCAGCGCACCAGGGGGACAGTTAGCCAAAAACATTCAGTACTTC.

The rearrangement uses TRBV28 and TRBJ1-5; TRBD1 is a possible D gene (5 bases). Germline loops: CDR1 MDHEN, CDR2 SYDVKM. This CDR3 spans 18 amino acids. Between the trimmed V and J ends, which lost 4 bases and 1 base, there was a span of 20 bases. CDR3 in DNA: TGTGCCAGCAGTTCCTTCGTTTCAGGGAGTGGGAGCAATCAGCCCCAGCATTTT. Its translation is CASSSFVSGSGSNQPQHF.

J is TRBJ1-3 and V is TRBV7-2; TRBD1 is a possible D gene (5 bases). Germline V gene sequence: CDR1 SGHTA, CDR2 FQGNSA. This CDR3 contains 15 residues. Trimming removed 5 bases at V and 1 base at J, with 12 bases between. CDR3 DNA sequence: TGTGCCAGCAGCCGGACCGGGGCGTCTGGAAACACCATATATTTT. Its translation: CASSRTGASGNTIYF.

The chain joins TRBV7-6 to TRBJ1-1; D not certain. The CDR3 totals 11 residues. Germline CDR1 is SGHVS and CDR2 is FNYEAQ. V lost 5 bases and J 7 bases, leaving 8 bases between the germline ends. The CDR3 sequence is CASSTGIEAFF. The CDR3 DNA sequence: TGTGCCAGCAGCACGGGAATTGAAGCTTTCTTT.

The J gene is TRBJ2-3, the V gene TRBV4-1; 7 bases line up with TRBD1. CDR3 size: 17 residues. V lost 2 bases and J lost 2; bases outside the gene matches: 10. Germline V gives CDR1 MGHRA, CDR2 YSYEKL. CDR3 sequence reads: CASSQSPQGIYTDTQYF. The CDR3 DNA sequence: TGCGCCAGCAGCCAATCTCCACAGGGGATATACACAGATACGCAGTATTTT.

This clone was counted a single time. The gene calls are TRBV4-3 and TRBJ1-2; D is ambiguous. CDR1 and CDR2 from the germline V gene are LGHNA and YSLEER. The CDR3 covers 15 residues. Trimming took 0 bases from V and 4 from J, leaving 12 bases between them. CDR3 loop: CASSQDSKGSYGYTF. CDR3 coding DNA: TGCGCCAGCAGCCAAGATTCAAAGGGTAGCTATGGCTACACCTTC.